The clone carrying this T cell receptor beta chain has more than one count but fewer than ten. Germline V gene lookup returns CDR1 SGHTA and CDR2 FQGNSA. This CDR3 is built from 14 residues. V was pared by 4 bases and J by 4 bases, with 10 bases between. This sample was included in a study of patients and donors after allogeneic stem cell transplantation. TCRdb reprocessed the RT-PCR reads with MiXCR, giving one entry per CDR3 protein. Found here are approximately 57,000 distinct CDR3 sequences, about 14% of them singletons; the top ten hold about a third. This TCR derives from a human donor who was either an allogeneic HSCT recipient or a stem cell or donor lymphocyte infusion donor (not recorded which). It is not recorded whose cells these are; they may come from a transplant donor. The material sequenced was blood, either unsorted or a sorted T cell fraction (not recorded which). The genes are TRBV7-2 and TRBJ2-2; tentatively, D is TRBD1 (5 bases). CDR3 coding DNA: TGTGCCAGCAGCTGGGAAGGGGCCACCGGGGAGCTGTTTTTT. Translation gives CASSWEGATGELFF.